This entry lists 27 T cell receptor beta chains sequenced from one sample in a study of CD8 T cells in Susac syndrome. RNA, at about 0.45 to 1 ug, was reverse transcribed with random hexamers. TCRdb re-derived calls from the immunoSEQ multiplex PCR reads in MiXCR, one entry per CDR3 protein. The data show approximately 200,000 distinct CDR3 sequences, with about 95% seen just once and around 0.076% held by the top ten. Specimen: CD4+ T cells from PBMCs. The receptor set was obtained from a human donor with multiple sclerosis.

The rearrangement links TRBV30 to TRBJ2-3; no definite D call. The CDR3 is made up of 11 amino acids. The germline CDR1 and CDR2 sequences are GTSNPN and SVGIG (reference sequence). V was shortened by 7 bases and J by 0 bases, with 5 bases between the two germline ends. The CDR3 here is CAFGSTDTQYF. The CDR3 coding sequence is TGTGCCTTTGGGAGCACAGATACGCAGTATTTT.

The rearrangement joins TRBV30 to TRBJ1-6; D remains unclear. Trimming removed 2 bases from V and 6 bases from J, with 5 bases in between. The germline gives CDR1 GTSNPN, CDR2 SVGIG (reference sequence). The CDR3 is 12 amino acids. CDR3 sequence: CAWSRGNSPLHF. Here the CDR3 DNA reads TGTGCCTGGAGTCGCGGTAATTCACCCCTCCACTTT.

The V call is TRBV29-1, the J call TRBJ2-1; perhaps D is TRBD1 or TRBD2 (5 bases each). Trimming took 3 bases from V and 3 from J, leaving 9 bases between them. CDR3 size: 13 residues. CDR1 and CDR2 (germline): SQVTM, ANQGSEA. CDR3 DNA: TGCAGCGTTGATGCAGGGAGCTACAATGAGCAGTTCTTC. Translating gives CSVDAGSYNEQFF.

This clonotype has a single count. The chain couples TRBV11-2 to TRBJ2-5; the D is unclear. The CDR3 contains 13 residues. The V gene lost 3 bases and the J gene lost 2 bases, with 7 bases spanning the gap. Germline V CDR1 and CDR2: SGHAT, FQNNGV. The CDR3 DNA sequence: TGTGCCAGCAGCTTCGTCGAACAAGAGACCCAGTACTTC. Protein: CASSFVEQETQYF.

The chain recombines TRBV15 with TRBJ2-1; D possibly matches TRBD1 or TRBD2 (6 bases each). Germline V gene sequence: CDR1 LNHNV, CDR2 YYDKDF (reference sequence). The V end lost 0 bases, the J end lost 2 bases, and 8 bases lay between the germline ends. The length of the CDR3 is 15 residues. CDR3 nucleotides: TGTGCCACCAGCAGAGAGGGGGGCGCCTACAATGAGCAGTTCTTC. This codes for CATSREGGAYNEQFF.

V usage is TRBV25-1 and J usage is TRBJ1-6; TRBD1 might be the D (6 bases). The germline gives CDR1 MGHDK, CDR2 SYGVNS. The CDR3 extends over 12 amino acids. V was pared by 9 bases and J by 10 bases, with 13 bases between. CDR3 region: CASAPGGSPLHF. The CDR3 DNA is TGTGCCAGTGCCCCGGGGGGCTCACCCCTCCACTTT. Full variable domain (outside the CDR3, taken from reference TRBV25-1 and TRBJ1-6): EADIYQTPRYLVIGTGKKITLECSQTMGHDKMYWYQQDPGMELHLIHYSYGVNSTEKGDLSSESTVSRIRTEHFPLTLESARPSHTSQYLCASAPGGSPLHFGNGTRLTVT.

This clonotype was seen only a few times. This chain's CDR3 is CAWSVRLVEQFF. The CDR3, as DNA: TGTGCCTGGAGTGTACGGCTAGTCGAGCAGTTCTTC. The gene calls are TRBV30 and TRBJ2-1, with D uncertain. The V end was cut by 0 bases, the J end by 10 bases, with 10 bases between. The germline V gene encodes CDR1 GTSNPN and CDR2 SVGIG (reference sequence). This CDR3 comprises 12 residues.

The chain combines TRBV15 with TRBJ2-3; a weak D match, TRBD1 (5 bases). The CDR3 consists of 13 residues. CDR1 is LNHNV, CDR2 YYDKDF, per germline (reference sequence). Trimming took 4 bases from V and 6 from J, leaving 11 bases between them. CDR3 amino acids: CATSTPGMDTQYF. CDR3 in DNA: TGTGCCACCAGCACCCCAGGGATGGATACGCAGTATTTT.

The chain has TRBV6-5 and TRBJ2-7; D tentatively fits TRBD1 or TRBD2 (5 bases each). This CDR3 has 15 residues. V was cut by 6 bases and J by 3 bases, with 18 bases left in between. Germline V gene lookup returns CDR1 MNHEY and CDR2 SVGAGI. In nucleotides, the CDR3 is TGTGCCAGCAGCAGACAGACCCAGAGCGGCTACGAGCAGTACTTC. Its translation is CASSRQTQSGYEQYF.

The genes are TRBV12-3 or TRBV12-4 and TRBJ2-2; D is uncertain. The CDR3 contains 12 residues. Between the trimmed V and J ends, which lost 3 bases and 2 bases, there was a span of 1 base. The CDR3: CASSFNTGELFF. As DNA, the CDR3 is TGTGCCAGCAGTTTTAACACCGGGGAGCTGTTTTTT.

The chain carries TRBV20-1 and TRBJ2-1, with D maybe TRBD1 (5 bases). From germline, CDR1 is DFQATT and CDR2 SNEGSKA (reference sequence). The CDR3 is 14 amino acids. V lost 6 bases and J 5 bases, leaving 17 bases between the germline ends. CDR3 protein: CSATEWGVNNEQFF. CDR3 DNA: TGCAGTGCCACAGAATGGGGCGTAAACAATGAGCAGTTCTTC.

This clonotype was detected only once. The gene calls are TRBV7-8 and TRBJ1-6; perhaps TRBD1 as D (6 bases). This CDR3 is 16 amino acids long. The germline gives CDR1 SGHVS, CDR2 FQNEAQ. With 5 bases removed from V and 10 bases from J, the gap between germline ends came to 21 bases. CDR3 residues: CASSPWTVGGSSPLHF. CDR3 bases: TGTGCCAGCAGCCCGTGGACAGTCGGAGGGTCCTCACCCCTCCACTTT.

This chain links TRBV12-3 or TRBV12-4 with TRBJ2-2, with TRBD1 as a possible D gene (6 bases). This CDR3 region has 15 residues. V gave up 7 bases and J gave up 0 bases, with 12 bases separating them. The CDR3 region is CASTPGTSNTGELFF. The CDR3 region has the DNA TGTGCCAGCACCCCCGGGACATCGAACACCGGGGAGCTGTTTTTT.

This chain uses TRBV20-1 with TRBJ1-1; 12 bases are shared with TRBD1. V dropped 6 bases and J dropped 0; count of bases not matched to a gene: 5. This CDR3 is built from 15 residues. Germline V CDR1 and CDR2: DFQATT, SNEGSKA (reference sequence). In DNA, the CDR3 is TGCAGTGCCGTCGGGACAGGGGGCATGAACACTGAAGCTTTCTTT. It codes for CSAVGTGGMNTEAFF.

The V call is TRBV20-1, the J call TRBJ2-3; 9 positions match TRBD2. CDR1 and CDR2 from the germline V gene are DFQATT and SNEGSKA (reference sequence). V lost 3 bases and J lost 6; bases outside the gene matches: 4. The CDR3 is 13 amino acids. CDR3 sequence (DNA): TGCAGTGCTAGGACTAGCGGCGTGGATACGCAGTATTTT. Protein product: CSARTSGVDTQYF.

The chain links TRBV3-1 to TRBJ2-3; 9 bases are a match to TRBD2. The CDR3 contains 16 residues. The germline CDR1 and CDR2 sequences are LGHDT and YNNKEL (reference sequence). The V segment lost 2 bases and the J segment 5 bases; nucleotides outside the gene matches: 8. The CDR3 reads CASSQTSGLIRDTQYF. CDR3 bases: TGTGCCAGCAGCCAAACTAGCGGGCTCATCAGAGATACGCAGTATTTT.

The count of this clonotype is one. V usage is TRBV20-1 and J usage is TRBJ2-7; 10 nucleotides match TRBD2. Trimming cost V 7 bases and J 6 bases; bases outside gene matches: 12. Germline V gene sequence: CDR1 DFQATT, CDR2 SNEGSKA (reference sequence). The CDR3 has 14 amino acids. CDR3 nucleotides: TGCAGTGTAAGTCCGGGACTAGCGTTCTCCGAGCAGTACTTC. Translation gives CSVSPGLAFSEQYF.

The gene calls are TRBV9 and TRBJ1-6; TRBD1 matches at 8 bases. The length of the CDR3 is 16 residues. Germline V CDR1 and CDR2: SGDLS, YYNGEE. Trimming removed 4 bases from V and 5 bases from J; junction bases left unmatched: 8. The CDR3 sequence is CASSTLAGQDNSPLHF. For the CDR3, the DNA is TGTGCCAGCAGCACCCTAGCGGGACAGGATAATTCACCCCTCCACTTT.

The rearrangement links TRBV19 to TRBJ1-4; no definite D call. Trimming removed 3 bases from V and 0 bases from J, with 2 bases in between. Germline assignment: CDR1 LNHDA and CDR2 SQIVND (reference sequence). The CDR3 contains 13 residues. CDR3 sequence reads: CASSIPTNEKLFF. DNA of the CDR3: TGTGCCAGTAGTATCCCAACTAATGAAAAACTGTTTTTT.

V and J are TRBV7-9 and TRBJ2-5; D might be TRBD1 or TRBD2, each matching 6 bases. CDR3 length: 12 amino acids. V lost 7 bases and J lost 10, with 16 bases in between. CDR1 is SEHNR and CDR2 is FQNEAQ in the germline V gene (reference sequence). CDR3 DNA: TGTGCCAGCATGGGAACAGGGACTCTCCAGTACTTC. It translates to CASMGTGTLQYF.

V is TRBV20-1 and J is TRBJ1-3; tentative D call: TRBD1 (5 bases). The CDR3 totals 16 residues. Trimming pared 0 bases from V and 4 bases from J, leaving 16 bases between. CDR1 is DFQATT, CDR2 SNEGSKA, per germline (reference sequence). CDR3 sequence reads: CSARDRFGGWGNTIYF. CDR3 sequence (DNA): TGCAGTGCTAGAGATCGGTTCGGGGGGTGGGGAAACACCATATATTTT.

This clonotype was seen a single time. This chain links TRBV29-1 with TRBJ1-5, with D possibly TRBD1 on 5 matching bases. The CDR3 totals 14 residues. Germline V lookup: CDR1 SQVTM, CDR2 ANQGSEA. V shed 5 bases and J shed 5 bases, with 16 bases lying between them. The CDR3 coding sequence is TGCAGCGTTACAGGTGCCGGGACGTATCAGCCCCAGCATTTT. It is translated as CSVTGAGTYQPQHF.

The chain links TRBV20-1 to TRBJ2-7; weak D call: TRBD1 (6 bases). With 6 bases removed from V and 0 bases from J, the gap between germline ends came to 9 bases. This CDR3 is built from 12 residues. CDR1 and CDR2 (germline): DFQATT, SNEGSKA (reference sequence). The DNA of the CDR3 is TGCAGTGCAAGGGACAACTCCTACGAGCAGTACTTC. Translation: CSARDNSYEQYF.

The CDR3 nucleotides read TGTGCCACCCAAGGTTCGGGGAAGGCGGGCTACACCTTC. This sequence encodes CATQGSGKAGYTF. The chain has TRBV3-1 and TRBJ1-2; D gene ambiguous. V was trimmed by 10 bases and J by 8 bases, leaving 20 bases between them. Germline CDR1 is LGHDT and CDR2 is YNNKEL (reference sequence). The CDR3 length is 13 residues. Using reference TRBV3-1 and TRBJ1-2 for the parts outside the CDR3, the full variable domain is DTAVSQTPKYLVTQMGNDKSIKCEQNLGHDTMYWYKQDSKKFLKIMFSYNNKELIINETVPNRFSPKSPDKAHLNLHINSLELGDSAVYFCATQGSGKAGYTFGSGTRLTVV.

The chain joins TRBV29-1 to TRBJ2-1, with 8 bases lining up with TRBD2. This CDR3 comprises 14 residues. J was trimmed by 4 bases and V by 6 bases; bases with no gene match: 8. Per germline, CDR1 SQVTM and CDR2 ANQGSEA. The CDR3 coding sequence is TGCAGCGTAACCCAGCGGGGGACGTACAATGAGCAGTTCTTC. It is translated as CSVTQRGTYNEQFF.

The chain recombines TRBV6-6 with TRBJ2-7, with TRBD1 matching over 11 bases. Germline CDR1 and CDR2: MNHNY and SVGAGI (reference sequence). With 6 bases clipped from V and 5 bases from J, the junction kept 6 bases outside the gene matches. The CDR3 extends over 14 amino acids. CDR3 residues: CASSNGQGADEQYV. The CDR3 coding sequence is TGTGCCAGCAGCAACGGACAGGGGGCTGACGAGCAGTACGTC.

The V gene is TRBV12-3 or TRBV12-4, the J gene TRBJ2-1; TRBD2 matches at 7 bases. J lost 3 bases, V lost 11 bases, and 10 bases had no gene match. This CDR3 has 14 residues. The CDR3 bases are TGTGCCGCAGCCCTGGGGGGGGTCTACAATGAGCAGTTCTTC. This translates into CAAALGGVYNEQFF.